This TCR beta chain emerged from a study of graft-versus-host responses after intestinal transplantation. This clone has just a few counts. Sequencing was performed with immunoSEQ multiplex PCR; in TCRdb, only in-frame clones are kept and a portion is missing. Of some 70,000 clones in the sample, just under 95% were seen once. Germline assignment: CDR1 SGDLS and CDR2 YYNGEE. Trimming took 3 bases from V and 8 from J; bases not matched to a gene: 8. This CDR3 has 15 residues. The chain employs TRBV9 and TRBJ1-6, with 7 bases aligning to TRBD1. This sequence originates from a human patient who received an intestinal transplant, so some T cells may come from the graft donor. The starting material was bone marrow, obtained around 730 days after intestinal transplantation. CDR3 bases: TGTGCCAGCAGCGCCAGACAGGGAGCGGATTCACCCCTCCACTTT. Residues: CASSARQGADSPLHF.